A selection of T cell receptor beta chains follows, all from one sample in a study of response to subunit inactivated influenza vaccine. TCRdb re-derived calls from the RT-PCR reads in MiXCR, one entry per CDR3 protein. The sample has roughly 500,000 distinct CDR3 sequences, approximately 16% seen once. The source material was CD4+ T cells sorted from PBMCs, sampled about 24 months after vaccination. The receptors shown here come from a man aged 50 to 75 who received an inactivated influenza vaccine. Each CDR3 is given with its conserved first and last residue.

V: TRBV10-3
J: TRBJ2-1
CDR3: CAITGTSGGNNEQFF

V: TRBV6-2/TRBV6-3
J: TRBJ2-1
CDR3: CASSYNYREGHLYEQFF

V: TRBV20-1
J: TRBJ2-1
CDR3: CSAREPLAGIVYNEQFF

V: TRBV5-1
J: TRBJ2-2
CDR3: CASSLEGTSSGELFF

V: TRBV12-3/TRBV12-4
J: TRBJ1-1
CDR3: CASSFRTGTANTEAFF

V: TRBV5-1
J: TRBJ2-7
CDR3: CASSQGLTTYEQYF

V: TRBV3-1
J: TRBJ2-7
CDR3: CASSQDWSGSYEQYF

V: TRBV24-1
J: TRBJ2-1
CDR3: CATSDFLGRMLFF

V: TRBV5-1
J: TRBJ1-5
CDR3: CASSLVPGNQPQHF

V: TRBV12-3/TRBV12-4
J: TRBJ2-7
CDR3: CASSSGQTPTYEQYF

V: TRBV20-1
J: TRBJ1-6
CDR3: CSARDGGGGYNSPLHF